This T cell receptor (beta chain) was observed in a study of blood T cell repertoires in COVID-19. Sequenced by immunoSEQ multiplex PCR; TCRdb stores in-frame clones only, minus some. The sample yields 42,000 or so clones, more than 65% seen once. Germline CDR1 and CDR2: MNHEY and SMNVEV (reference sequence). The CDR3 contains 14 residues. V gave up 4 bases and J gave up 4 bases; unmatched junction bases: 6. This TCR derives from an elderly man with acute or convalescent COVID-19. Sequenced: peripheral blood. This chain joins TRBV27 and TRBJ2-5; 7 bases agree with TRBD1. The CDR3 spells CASSSDRAPETQYF. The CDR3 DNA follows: TGTGCCAGCAGTTCCGACAGGGCCCCAGAGACCCAGTACTTC.